The entry that follows covers one T cell receptor (beta chain) sequence. The antigen is undetermined. The CDR3 contains 13 residues. Germline V CDR1 and CDR2: MNHEY, SMNVEV (reference sequence). The libraries of TRB cDNA were prepared using 5' RACE with UMI labels. From its re-call of the 5' RACE reads, TCRdb lists each CDR3 protein once, without DNA. In total, the table holds some 130,000 distinct CDR3 sequences. The data are from a study of CXCR3-negative and CXCR3-positive naive CD8 T cells. Study outcomes and limitations: Compared with CXCR3-negative naive cells, CXCR3-positive naive cells showed more hydrophobic TRB CDR3s.

This receptor was identified in a human donor in good health. Some clones in this sample may be carry-over from other donors' samples. The J gene is TRBJ2-7, the V gene TRBV27; TCRdb's assignment of TRBD1 cannot be checked, as there is no DNA. What was sequenced was naive CXCR3+ CD8+ T cells from blood. Subset: CD45RO-CCR7+CD27+CD95- naive CD8+ T cells expressing CXCR3 (TNR3+). CDR3 sequence: CASSLLGQNEQYF.